A selection of T cell receptor beta chains follows, all from one sample in a study of blood T cell repertoires in COVID-19. Clones were read by immunoSEQ multiplex PCR, and TCRdb kept only the in-frame ones, dropping some. The sample has 80,000 to 100,000 clones, roughly 90% seen once. Sequenced material: peripheral blood. These receptor sequences come from a human donor with active COVID-19. The donor label of this sample is uncertain. Both conserved end residues are part of each CDR3. A D gene is named only where the DNA matches it firmly. Clone size is stated in some rows and not others, as once, few, many or a class when expanded.

d_gene: TRBD1
v_gene: TRBV5-1
abundance: .
j_gene: TRBJ1-4
CDR3nt: TGCGCCAGCAGCTTGGAGGCGAACAGGGGGCGCGAAAAACTGTTTTTT
CDR3aa: CASSLEANRGREKLFF

d_gene: .
v_gene: TRBV12-3/TRBV12-4
abundance: .
j_gene: TRBJ1-5
CDR3nt: TGTGCCAGCAGTTTGAGTGACAACCAGCCCCAGCATTTT
CDR3aa: CASSLSDNQPQHF

d_gene: TRBD2
v_gene: TRBV15
abundance: .
j_gene: TRBJ2-1
CDR3nt: TGTGCCACCAGCAGAGATGGGGACTACCTTAACAATGAGCAGTTCTTC
CDR3aa: CATSRDGDYLNNEQFF

d_gene: TRBD2
v_gene: TRBV2
abundance: .
j_gene: TRBJ2-1
CDR3nt: TGTGCCAGTGCCACCCTCGGGACTAGCGGCAATGAGCAGTTCTTC
CDR3aa: CASATLGTSGNEQFF

d_gene: TRBD1
v_gene: TRBV6-2/TRBV6-3
abundance: once
j_gene: TRBJ2-7
CDR3nt: TGTGCCAGCAGTAACAGGGGGCAAAACGAGCAGTACTTC
CDR3aa: CASSNRGQNEQYF

d_gene: .
v_gene: TRBV5-4
abundance: .
j_gene: TRBJ2-7
CDR3nt: TGTGCCAGCAGCTTGGGCAACACCTACGAGCAGTACTTC
CDR3aa: CASSLGNTYEQYF

d_gene: TRBD2
v_gene: TRBV4-1
abundance: .
j_gene: TRBJ2-5
CDR3nt: TGCGCCAGCAGCCCGCGGGGGGCGGCGGGGGCTAGCGTAGGGTCCCAAGAGACCCAGTACTTC
CDR3aa: CASSPRGAAGASVGSQETQYF

d_gene: .
v_gene: TRBV7-9
abundance: .
j_gene: TRBJ1-3
CDR3nt: TGTGCCAGCAGCTTAAGTGGGGCAGAGGGAAACACCATATATTTT
CDR3aa: CASSLSGAEGNTIYF

d_gene: .
v_gene: TRBV4-3
abundance: .
j_gene: TRBJ1-3
CDR3nt: TGCGCCAGCAGCCAAGTCGGTAGTCTTGGAAACACCATATATTTT
CDR3aa: CASSQVGSLGNTIYF

d_gene: .
v_gene: TRBV19
abundance: .
j_gene: TRBJ2-1
CDR3nt: TGTGCCAGTACCACGGGCTCCTACAATGAGCAGTTCTTC
CDR3aa: CASTTGSYNEQFF

d_gene: .
v_gene: TRBV19
abundance: .
j_gene: TRBJ2-7
CDR3nt: TGTGCCAGTAGTGCCCAGGGTCTCTCCTACGAGCAGTACTTC
CDR3aa: CASSAQGLSYEQYF

d_gene: TRBD2
v_gene: TRBV5-1
abundance: .
j_gene: TRBJ2-3
CDR3nt: TGCGCCAGCAAGGTGGTCGGGGGGGCAACAGATACGCAGTATTTT
CDR3aa: CASKVVGGATDTQYF

d_gene: .
v_gene: TRBV6-5
abundance: .
j_gene: TRBJ1-4
CDR3nt: TGTGCCAGCAGGGAGGGGGGGAGGACTCATGAAAAACTGTTTTTT
CDR3aa: CASREGGRTHEKLFF

d_gene: TRBD1
v_gene: TRBV18
abundance: few
j_gene: TRBJ1-2
CDR3nt: TGTGCCAGCTCACCACGGAGCCCCGGGACAGGGGGCGACTATGGCTACACCTTC
CDR3aa: CASSPRSPGTGGDYGYTF

d_gene: TRBD1
v_gene: TRBV2
abundance: .
j_gene: TRBJ1-2
CDR3nt: TGTGCCAGCAGTGACGACAGGGATGAGGGTGGCTACACCTTC
CDR3aa: CASSDDRDEGGYTF

d_gene: TRBD2
v_gene: TRBV5-4
abundance: .
j_gene: TRBJ2-1
CDR3nt: TGTGCCAGCAGCCCCCCGGGGGGGCCTTCCTACAATGAGCAGTTCTTC
CDR3aa: CASSPPGGPSYNEQFF

d_gene: TRBD2
v_gene: TRBV7-6
abundance: .
j_gene: TRBJ2-3
CDR3nt: TGTGCCAGCAGCTTGGGGACTAGCGGGGGGGTTGATACGCAGTATTTT
CDR3aa: CASSLGTSGGVDTQYF

d_gene: .
v_gene: TRBV6-5
abundance: .
j_gene: TRBJ2-7
CDR3nt: TGTGCCAGCAGTTACTCCCAGGCCCCCCCCCACGAGCAGTACTTC
CDR3aa: CASSYSQAPPHEQYF

d_gene: .
v_gene: TRBV4-2
abundance: .
j_gene: TRBJ2-7
CDR3nt: TGTGCCAGCAGCCGAGGGGCAGGGGCCAACTACGAGCAGTACTTC
CDR3aa: CASSRGAGANYEQYF

d_gene: TRBD2
v_gene: TRBV7-8
abundance: once
j_gene: TRBJ2-1
CDR3nt: TGTGCCAGCAGCCCAGGGACTAGCGGGGGGCTCAGCTCCTACAATGAGCAGTTCTTC
CDR3aa: CASSPGTSGGLSSYNEQFF

d_gene: .
v_gene: TRBV5-1
abundance: .
j_gene: TRBJ2-7
CDR3nt: TGCGCCAGCAGCTTAATCCGGGGAACCTACGAGCAGTACTTC
CDR3aa: CASSLIRGTYEQYF

d_gene: TRBD2
v_gene: TRBV7-9
abundance: once
j_gene: TRBJ2-3
CDR3nt: TGTGCCAGCAGCAATGGCGGGGGGGCAGCAGATACGCAGTATTTT
CDR3aa: CASSNGGGAADTQYF

d_gene: TRBD2
v_gene: TRBV19
abundance: .
j_gene: TRBJ2-1
CDR3nt: TGTGCCAGTAGTAGGGTGGTAGCGGGGTACAATGAGCAGTTCTTC
CDR3aa: CASSRVVAGYNEQFF

d_gene: .
v_gene: TRBV27
abundance: .
j_gene: TRBJ1-6
CDR3nt: TGTGCCAGCAGTTTTTCGGGATCCCATAATTCACCCCTCCACTTT
CDR3aa: CASSFSGSHNSPLHF

d_gene: .
v_gene: TRBV28
abundance: .
j_gene: TRBJ1-1
CDR3nt: TGTGCCAGCAGTTGGAGCCACAGGACAATGAACACTGAAGCTTTCTTT
CDR3aa: CASSWSHRTMNTEAFF